This T cell receptor (beta chain) was profiled in a study of T cell responses to AZD1222 COVID-19 vaccine. A word on this clone: As yet, its antigen is unknown.

Trimming removed 3 bases at V and 7 bases at J, with 16 bases between. From germline, CDR1 is MNHEY and CDR2 SVGAGI. This CDR3 is 14 amino acids long. Method: immunoSEQ multiplex PCR; TCRdb's copy keeps in-frame clones and lacks some. The sample contains fewer than 200,000 clones, 85% to 90% of which appear only once. Points from the study as a whole: The donor group comprised mostly white British people and more females; the analysis possibly underestimated clonal diversity. Researchers report vaccine-associated CD4 TCRs spanning spike, with dominance at 160-218 and 743-854.

V usage is TRBV6-5 and J usage is TRBJ2-7; maybe TRBD2 (6 bases). This TCR was sampled from an adult in good health. Material: peripheral blood, obtained on day 0 of AZD1222 vaccination. CDR3 protein: CASSYGVMEGEQYF. The CDR3 DNA reads TGTGCCAGCAGTTATGGAGTTATGGAGGGGGAGCAGTACTTC.